Below are 24 T cell receptor beta chains sequenced from a single sample in a study of cytomegalovirus exposure and HLA in healthy donors. In the PCR, 60 Vbeta and 13 Jbeta primers were used. Measured with immunoSEQ multiplex PCR; TCRdb has only the in-frame clones, and not every one. Across roughly 120,000 clones, the top ten clones capture approximately 3.9% of the sample. The sequenced sample was PBMCs. Receptors originate from a man between 18 and 35 years old in good health and CMV-seronegative.

The chain carries TRBV9 and TRBJ2-7; 10 bases are a match to TRBD2. The trim removed 7 bases at V and 2 bases at J, leaving 24 bases unmatched. The length of the CDR3 is 20 residues. Germline CDR1 reads SGDLS; CDR2 reads YYNGEE. Here the CDR3 DNA reads TGTGCCAGCGGGAAGACCGGGGCACGATATTCTAGCGGGGGAACCTACGAGCAGTACTTC. It yields the protein CASGKTGARYSSGGTYEQYF. The full variable domain, with the rest looked up from reference TRBV9 and TRBJ2-7, is DSGVTQTPKHLITATGQRVTLRCSPRSGDLSVYWYQQSLDQGLQFLIQYYNGEERAKGNILERFSAQQFPDLHSELNLSSLELGDSALYFCASGKTGARYSSGGTYEQYFGPGTRLTVT.

The chain uses TRBV4-2 and TRBJ2-5; TRBD2 matches 11 bases. The junction had 12 bases not matched to a gene; V was cut back by 3 bases and J by 3 bases. Per germline, CDR1 LGHNA and CDR2 YNFKEQ. This CDR3 spans 18 amino acids. The CDR3 DNA reads TGTGCCAGCAGCCAGGGGCTAGCGGGAGGAAGACAAGAAGAGACCCAGTACTTC. It is translated as CASSQGLAGGRQEETQYF.

The CDR3 spells CASSGFPGQGATNYGYTF. CDR3 sequence (DNA): TGTGCCAGCAGCGGATTCCCGGGACAGGGGGCTACTAACTATGGCTACACCTTC. This sequence joins TRBV9 and TRBJ1-2; 12 bases fit TRBD1. This CDR3 has 18 residues. Germline CDR1 reads SGDLS; CDR2 reads YYNGEE. Losses at the gene ends were 3 bases for V and 0 bases for J; bases not matched to a gene: 9.

The V gene is TRBV28, the J gene TRBJ1-2; a weak D match, TRBD1 (5 bases). Trimming cost V 5 bases and J 9 bases, with 28 bases left between them. This CDR3 has 17 residues. CDR1 is MDHEN and CDR2 is SYDVKM in the germline V gene. CDR3 in DNA: TGTGCCAGCAGTCCCCGACCTGACAGTTTACCCCTACGAAGCTACACCTTC. This codes for CASSPRPDSLPLRSYTF.

The chain is built from TRBV7-9 and TRBJ1-3; TRBD1 matches at 7 bases. Per germline, CDR1 SEHNR and CDR2 FQNEAQ (reference sequence). This CDR3 is 17 amino acids long. The trim removed 6 bases at V and 0 bases at J, leaving 11 bases unmatched. The CDR3 sequence is CASREKAGGNSGNTIYF. The CDR3 DNA follows: TGTGCCAGCAGGGAGAAGGCAGGGGGGAACTCTGGAAACACCATATATTTT.

This chain connects TRBV4-1 to TRBJ2-1; 8 positions agree with TRBD2. The CDR3 spans 17 residues. The J segment lost 6 bases and the V segment lost 0 bases, leaving 10 bases of the junction unmatched. Germline lookup yields CDR1 MGHRA and CDR2 YSYEKL. CDR3 nucleotides: TGCGCCAGCAGCCAAGATGGCGGAGCGGGAGTTCGCAATGAGCAGTTCTTC. Its protein is CASSQDGGAGVRNEQFF.

The rearrangement uses TRBV9 and TRBJ1-2; D uncertain. Germline assignment: CDR1 SGDLS and CDR2 YYNGEE. The CDR3 has 14 amino acids. V was pared by 0 bases and J by 8 bases, with 14 bases between. The chain's CDR3 is CASSVARGQYGYTF. Written as DNA, the CDR3 is TGTGCCAGCAGCGTAGCTCGCGGGCAGTACGGCTACACCTTC. Looking up the rest from reference TRBV9 and TRBJ1-2 gives the full variable domain: DSGVTQTPKHLITATGQRVTLRCSPRSGDLSVYWYQQSLDQGLQFLIQYYNGEERAKGNILERFSAQQFPDLHSELNLSSLELGDSALYFCASSVARGQYGYTFGSGTRLTVV.

The chain links TRBV6-6 to TRBJ2-5; the match to TRBD1 covers 10 bases. Looked up from germline, CDR1 is MNHNY and CDR2 is SVGAGI (reference sequence). Trimming at V came to 5 bases and at J to 5 bases, leaving 11 bases not matched to a gene. The CDR3 is 16 residues long. The CDR3 DNA sequence: TGTGCCAGCAGTGTGGACAGGGGGGCCTTGGGGGAGACCCAGTACTTC. It translates to CASSVDRGALGETQYF.

CDR3 sequence (DNA): TGTGCCATCGGGGGGACAGGCCCCCGGCAGTACTTC. It encodes CAIGGTGPRQYF. The V call is TRBV10-3, the J call TRBJ2-5; 8 nucleotides match TRBD1. Trimming at V came to 8 bases and at J to 11 bases, leaving 10 bases not matched to a gene. CDR3 size: 12 residues. Germline V gives CDR1 ENHRY, CDR2 SYGVKD.

The chain combines TRBV28 with TRBJ2-5, with 11 bases matching TRBD2. CDR1 and CDR2 (germline): MDHEN, SYDVKM. Unmatched junction bases numbered 5, after V lost 3 bases and J lost 5 bases. This CDR3 contains 15 residues. The CDR3 here is CASSFLAGGMETQYF. The CDR3 DNA is TGTGCCAGCAGTTTCCTAGCGGGAGGCATGGAGACCCAGTACTTC.

The chain combines TRBV15 with TRBJ2-7, with D hard to call. Germline-derived CDR1 and CDR2 are LNHNV and YYDKDF (reference sequence). The CDR3 is 12 amino acids. V lost 0 bases and J 10 bases, leaving 10 bases between the germline ends. The CDR3 loop is CATSRDRVDQYF. DNA for the CDR3: TGTGCCACCAGCAGAGATCGGGTAGACCAGTACTTC.

The chain uses TRBV27 and TRBJ2-7, with 9 bases lining up with TRBD1. The V gene end was trimmed by 2 bases and the J gene end by 2 bases; junction bases not matched to a gene: 10. The CDR3 contains 17 residues. Germline CDR1 reads MNHEY; CDR2 reads SMNVEV (reference sequence). The CDR3 region is CASSLHLGQGPPYEQYF. CDR3 nucleotides: TGTGCCAGCAGTTTACATTTAGGACAGGGGCCCCCCTACGAGCAGTACTTC.

This rearrangement joins TRBV27 to TRBJ1-5; no firm D call. This CDR3 contains 14 residues. CDR1 is MNHEY and CDR2 is SMNVEV in the germline V gene (reference sequence). The ends were cut back, 5 bases at V and 3 bases at J, with 11 bases in the middle. The CDR3 is CASSTRGFNQPQHF. The CDR3 region has the DNA TGTGCCAGCAGTACCCGGGGATTCAATCAGCCCCAGCATTTT.

As concerns this clone: One junction end disagrees with the germline gene, perhaps due to a read error. The sample has other DNA sequences that encode this CDR3 too. The gene calls are TRBV9 and TRBJ2-6, with a possible D match to TRBD1 (5 bases). This CDR3 comprises 14 residues. Germline CDR1 reads SGDLS; CDR2 reads YYNGEE. The CDR3 here is CASSVTSGANVLTF. The CDR3 bases are TGTGCCAGCAGCGTAACTTCTGGGGCCAACGTCCTGACCTTC.

V usage is TRBV9 and J usage is TRBJ2-3, with 10 bases lining up with TRBD2. Germline CDR1 is SGDLS and CDR2 is YYNGEE. The V and J ends lost 1 base and 4 bases, in that order; junction bases with no gene match: 3. This CDR3 is 15 amino acids long. CDR3 sequence (DNA): TGTGCCAGCAGCGTATCAAGCGGGAGGGCAGATACGCAGTATTTT. Amino acid sequence: CASSVSSGRADTQYF.

The V and J genes are TRBV27 and TRBJ1-5; 8 bases are shared with TRBD1. V gave up 6 bases and J gave up 5 bases; unmatched junction bases: 12. CDR1 is MNHEY, CDR2 SMNVEV, per germline (reference sequence). The CDR3 extends over 16 amino acids. CDR3 sequence reads: CASRGGQAFRDQPQHF. Written as DNA, the CDR3 is TGTGCCAGCAGGGGGGGACAGGCCTTTAGGGATCAGCCCCAGCATTTT.

The chain combines TRBV10-3 with TRBJ2-3, with TRBD1 as a possible D gene (5 bases). Trimming removed 9 bases from V and 2 bases from J, with 12 bases in between. Per germline, CDR1 ENHRY and CDR2 SYGVKD. This CDR3 spans 13 amino acids. CDR3 in DNA: TGTGCCATGAGATGGGGCGTCACAGATACGCAGTATTTT. This sequence encodes CAMRWGVTDTQYF.

This chain uses TRBV7-9 with TRBJ1-2, with TRBD1 matching over 8 bases. This CDR3 region has 15 residues. Germline trimming cut 4 bases from V and 4 bases from J; bases unmatched to any gene: 8. Germline V gene sequence: CDR1 SEHNR, CDR2 FQNEAQ (reference sequence). Here the CDR3 reads CASSSYPGGSYGYTF. CDR3 sequence (DNA): TGTGCCAGCAGCTCCTACCCAGGGGGCAGCTATGGCTACACCTTC. Based on the CDR3 plus reference TRBV7-9 and TRBJ1-2, the full variable domain is DTGVSQNPRHKITKRGQNVTFRCDPISEHNRLYWYRQTLGQGPEFLTYFQNEAQLEKSRLLSDRFSAERPKGSFSTLEIQRTEQGDSAMYLCASSSYPGGSYGYTFGSGTRLTVV.

J is TRBJ1-1 and V is TRBV5-5; D gene ambiguous. CDR1 is SGHKS and CDR2 is YYEKEE in the germline V gene (reference sequence). The CDR3 sequence is 14 residues long. Trimming took 1 base from V and 1 from J, leaving 8 bases between them. CDR3 in DNA: TGTGCCAGCAGCTTGTGGGCCTCGAACACTGAAGCTTTCTTT. This translates into CASSLWASNTEAFF. Supplemented by reference TRBV5-5 and TRBJ1-1, the full variable domain reads DAGVTQSPTHLIKTRGQQVTLRCSPISGHKSVSWYQQVLGQGPQFIFQYYEKEERGRGNFPDRFSARQFPNYSSELNVNALLLGDSALYLCASSLWASNTEAFFGQGTRLTVV.

This chain links TRBV30 with TRBJ1-5; TRBD1 matches at 11 bases. Germline trimming cut 1 base from V and 2 bases from J; bases unmatched to any gene: 7. The germline CDR1 and CDR2 sequences are GTSNPN and SVGIG (reference sequence). This CDR3 is built from 17 residues. CDR3 sequence reads: CAWSAVGGQGGNQPQHF. In DNA form, the CDR3 reads TGTGCCTGGAGTGCGGTTGGGGGACAGGGGGGCAATCAGCCCCAGCATTTT.

The V gene is TRBV9, the J gene TRBJ2-2, with D unclear. V lost 0 bases to trimming and J lost 5 bases, with 8 bases between them. The CDR3 spans 14 residues. Germline V lookup: CDR1 SGDLS, CDR2 YYNGEE. The chain's CDR3 is CASSVAPVTGELFF. The CDR3 DNA reads TGTGCCAGCAGCGTAGCCCCGGTTACCGGGGAGCTGTTTTTT.

The chain couples TRBV30 to TRBJ1-3; possibly TRBD1 for D (5 bases). This CDR3 comprises 15 residues. Trimming removed 4 bases at V and 3 bases at J, with 16 bases between. Germline V lookup: CDR1 GTSNPN, CDR2 SVGIG (reference sequence). CDR3 region: CAWTHDSKGGNTIYF. For the CDR3, the DNA is TGTGCCTGGACCCACGACAGTAAAGGTGGAAACACCATATATTTT.

The rearrangement joins TRBV7-2 to TRBJ2-5, with 8 bases that match TRBD2. Per germline, CDR1 SGHTA and CDR2 FQGNSA. The CDR3 has 13 amino acids. J gave up 6 bases and V 5 bases, and 5 bases lay outside the gene matches. CDR3 DNA: TGTGCCAGCAGCCCCGGGGGGGCAAAGACCCAGTACTTC. Residues: CASSPGGAKTQYF.

This chain connects TRBV30 to TRBJ1-2; tentatively, D is TRBD1 (5 bases). The CDR3 is 14 residues long. The germline gives CDR1 GTSNPN, CDR2 SVGIG (reference sequence). V was cut by 4 bases and J by 4 bases, with 16 bases left in between. The CDR3 DNA is TGTGCCTGGAACATTGGGGGGAGAGTCTATGGCTACACCTTC. Translation gives CAWNIGGRVYGYTF. The full variable domain, completed using reference TRBV30 and TRBJ1-2, is SQTIHQWPATLVQPVGSPLSLECTVEGTSNPNLYWYRQAAGRGLQLLFYSVGIGQISSEVPQNLSASRPQDRQFILSSKKLLLSDSGFYLCAWNIGGRVYGYTFGSGTRLTVV.